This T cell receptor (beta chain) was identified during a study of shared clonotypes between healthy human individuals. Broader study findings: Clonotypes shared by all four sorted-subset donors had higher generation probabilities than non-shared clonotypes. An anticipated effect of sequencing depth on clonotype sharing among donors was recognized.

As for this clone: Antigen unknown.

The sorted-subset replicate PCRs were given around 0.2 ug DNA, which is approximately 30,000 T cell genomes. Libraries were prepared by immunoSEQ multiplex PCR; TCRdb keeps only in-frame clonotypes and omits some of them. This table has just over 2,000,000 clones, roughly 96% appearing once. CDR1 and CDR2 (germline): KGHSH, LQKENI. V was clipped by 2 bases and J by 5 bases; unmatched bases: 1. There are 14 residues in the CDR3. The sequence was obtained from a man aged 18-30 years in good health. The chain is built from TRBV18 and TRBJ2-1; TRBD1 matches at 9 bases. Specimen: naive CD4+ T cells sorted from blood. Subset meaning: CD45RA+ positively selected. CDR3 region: CASSPGTGNNEQFF. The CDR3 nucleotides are TGTGCCAGCTCACCAGGGACAGGGAACAATGAGCAGTTCTTC.